Listed below are T cell receptor beta chains from one sample, sequenced in a study of control samples from healthy donors and cancer patients. TCRdb's copy holds only in-frame clones and misses some; the assay was immunoSEQ multiplex PCR. The sample lists 100,000 to 150,000 clones, around 94% occurring once. Material: PBMCs. These receptors came from a man older than 75 with head and neck cancer. Both conserved end residues are part of each CDR3. A D gene is named only where the DNA matches it firmly. Clone sizes are given selectively: once, few, many, or a class where the clone is expanded.

D gene | J gene | V gene | clone size | CDR3 protein | CDR3 DNA
TRBD1 | TRBJ1-3 | TRBV19 | once | CASSMTDRGPWGNTIYF | TGTGCCAGTAGTATGACGGACAGGGGGCCGTGGGGAAACACCATATATTTT
- | TRBJ1-3 | TRBV18 | once | CASSPNPPTSGNTIYF | TGTGCCAGCTCACCAAACCCGCCGACCTCTGGAAACACCATATATTTT
- | TRBJ1-3 | TRBV12-3/TRBV12-4 | - | CASSLQAGNTIYF | TGTGCCAGCAGTTTACAGGCGGGAAACACCATATATTTT
- | TRBJ1-1 | TRBV30 | once | CAWSVPWDTEAFF | TGTGCCTGGAGTGTCCCGTGGGACACTGAAGCTTTCTTT
- | TRBJ2-7 | TRBV7-9 | - | CASSLGWRDLQEAYEQYF | TGTGCCAGCAGCTTAGGTTGGCGGGACCTTCAAGAGGCCTACGAGCAGTACTTC
TRBD1 | TRBJ1-2 | TRBV10-3 | - | CAISRDRINYGYTF | TGTGCCATCAGTCGGGACAGAATTAACTATGGCTACACCTTC
TRBD1 | TRBJ2-3 | TRBV25-1 | - | CASSRGGSDTQYF | TGTGCCAGCAGTAGAGGGGGCTCAGATACGCAGTATTTT
- | TRBJ2-7 | TRBV7-2 | - | CASSLALGTTYEQYF | TGTGCCAGCAGCTTAGCGCTGGGGACGACCTACGAGCAGTACTTC
TRBD1 | TRBJ1-2 | TRBV4-3 | - | CASSQARRQGASGYTF | TGCGCCAGCAGCCAAGCCAGAAGACAGGGGGCGAGCGGCTACACCTTC
- | TRBJ1-1 | TRBV4-2 | - | CASSPWTGEAFF | TGTGCCAGCAGCCCCTGGACGGGGGAAGCTTTCTTT
- | TRBJ1-2 | TRBV27 | once | CASYTSGQNPTGYTF | TGTGCCAGCTATACTAGCGGACAGAACCCAACGGGCTACACCTTC
- | TRBJ2-1 | TRBV5-1 | - | CASSLTTPSSYNEQFF | TGCGCCAGCAGCTTGACTACCCCGAGCTCCTACAATGAGCAGTTCTTC
TRBD1 | TRBJ1-1 | TRBV19 | - | CASSKGQGVPEAEAFF | TGTGCCAGTAGTAAGGGACAGGGGGTCCCAGAAGCTGAAGCTTTCTTT
- | TRBJ1-5 | TRBV27 | - | CASRMTGNQPQHF | TGTGCCAGCAGGATGACAGGTAATCAGCCCCAGCATTTT
- | TRBJ2-7 | TRBV5-1 | few | CASSLVFVGSYEQYF | TGCGCCAGCAGCTTGGTTTTCGTCGGATCCTACGAGCAGTACTTC
- | TRBJ1-6 | TRBV27 | - | CASSMTGWTPLHF | TGTGCCAGCAGTATGACAGGCTGGACACCCCTCCACTTT
- | TRBJ2-5 | TRBV4-3 | - | CASSPGLSGVGETQYF | TGCGCCAGCAGCCCCGGACTTAGCGGAGTGGGGGAGACCCAGTACTTC
- | TRBJ2-1 | TRBV5-1 | - | CASSFGNEQFF | TGCGCCAGCAGCTTTGGCAATGAGCAGTTCTTC
- | TRBJ2-1 | TRBV7-9 | - | CASSLEETSMQFF | TGTGCCAGCAGCTTAGAGGAGACTAGTATGCAGTTCTTC
- | TRBJ2-6 | TRBV30 | - | CAWSPLDISGANVLTF | TGTGCCTGGAGTCCCCTGGACATCTCTGGGGCCAACGTCCTGACTTTC
TRBD1 | TRBJ2-1 | TRBV29-1 | - | CSVSGQGIYNEQFF | TGCAGCGTTTCAGGACAGGGGATCTACAATGAGCAGTTCTTC
- | TRBJ2-7 | TRBV19 | - | CASTPRGPVGEQYF | TGTGCCAGTACCCCTCGAGGGCCGGTGGGCGAGCAGTACTTC
- | TRBJ2-7 | TRBV2 | - | CASSEGSYEQYF | TGTGCCAGCAGTGAGGGCAGCTACGAGCAGTACTTC
TRBD1 | TRBJ2-7 | TRBV5-1 | - | CASRKGQSYEQYF | TGCGCCAGCAGGAAGGGACAGAGCTACGAGCAGTACTTC
- | TRBJ1-4 | TRBV6-5 | - | CASSLDGGGNEKLFF | TGTGCCAGCAGTTTGGACGGGGGGGGTAATGAAAAACTGTTTTTT
TRBD1 | TRBJ1-1 | TRBV2 | - | CASTGDRANTEAFF | TGTGCCAGCACCGGGGACAGGGCGAACACTGAAGCTTTCTTT
- | TRBJ1-5 | TRBV5-4 | - | CASSLDDQPQHF | TGTGCCAGCAGCTTGGACGACCAGCCCCAGCATTTT
TRBD1 | TRBJ1-1 | TRBV9 | - | CASSVNSRDRGRDTEAFF | TGTGCCAGCAGCGTCAATTCCCGGGACAGGGGGCGAGACACTGAAGCTTTCTTT
- | TRBJ2-2 | TRBV19 | - | CASSIQGSAGELFF | TGTGCCAGTAGTATTCAGGGTTCGGCCGGGGAGCTGTTTTTT
- | TRBJ1-2 | TRBV12-3/TRBV12-4 | - | CASSKIGSYGYTF | TGTGCCAGCAGTAAGATTGGATCATATGGCTACACCTTC
TRBD2 | TRBJ2-3 | TRBV27 | once | CASSTPSGSSTDTQYF | TGTGCCAGCAGTACCCCTAGCGGGAGTAGCACAGATACGCAGTATTTT
- | TRBJ1-3 | TRBV10-3 | - | CAISGSEAWTGNTIYF | TGTGCCATCAGTGGCTCAGAGGCCTGGACTGGAAACACCATATATTTT
- | TRBJ2-7 | TRBV7-8 | - | CASSLAGAGYEQYF | TGTGCCAGCAGCTTAGCCGGGGCCGGGTACGAGCAGTACTTC
- | TRBJ1-6 | TRBV6-1 | - | CASSESNSPLHF | TGTGCCAGCAGTGAGTCCAATTCACCCCTCCACTTT
- | TRBJ2-5 | TRBV25-1 | - | CASSDPRRGEETQYF | TGTGCCAGCAGTGACCCCCGGCGTGGGGAAGAGACCCAGTACTTC
- | TRBJ2-4 | TRBV5-1 | - | CASSLNLAGSHIQYF | TGCGCCAGCAGCTTAAACCTTGCAGGGAGCCACATTCAGTACTTC
- | TRBJ1-4 | TRBV5-6 | - | CASSLSLGKLFF | TGTGCCAGCAGCTTATCTTTGGGAAAACTGTTTTTT
TRBD2 | TRBJ2-3 | TRBV5-4 | - | CASSLVASGLGTDTQYF | TGTGCCAGCAGCTTGGTAGCTAGCGGGTTGGGCACAGATACGCAGTATTTT
- | TRBJ1-5 | TRBV10-3 | - | CAISDVGAGNQPQHF | TGTGCCATCAGTGATGTGGGGGCCGGCAATCAGCCCCAGCATTTT
- | TRBJ2-1 | TRBV27 | once | CASSSLFGHNEQFF | TGTGCCAGCAGTTCCCTTTTCGGTCACAATGAGCAGTTCTTC
- | TRBJ1-1 | TRBV19 | - | CASSMGQPPNTEAFF | TGTGCCAGTAGTATGGGCCAGCCGCCAAACACTGAAGCTTTCTTT